The present T cell receptor beta chain was sequenced within a study of human T cells and chemical hapten exposure. Study-wide results and caveats: As the donors had alopecia, their immune response may differ from healthy people's. A positive correlation with patch test score was shown by PT1 expanded TCR counts.

Described time point: pre-sensitization, week 0. Treatment denoted: therapeutic diphenylcyclopropenone sensitization with weekly scalp DPC. Donors were 18 to 70-year-old alopecia patients suitable for DPC. Germline assignment: CDR1 GTSNPN and CDR2 SVGIG (reference sequence). The CDR3 is 18 residues long. The V gene lost 3 bases and the J gene lost 2 bases, with 20 bases spanning the gap. The library tagged individual cDNA molecules with unique molecular identifiers. TCRdb redid the calling of the RACE reads with MiXCR, one entry per CDR3 protein. The table records around 120,000 distinct CDR3 sequences, 13% of them present only once. There are a few counts of this clonotype. The target antigen is unknown.

The rearrangement links TRBV30 to TRBJ2-6; D is perhaps TRBD1 (5 bases). The source was whole blood, collected in connection with sensitization to the hapten diphenylcyclopropenone (DPC). The clonotype was recovered from a young woman with alopecia areata. Some clones in this sample may be carry-over from other donors' samples. DNA of the CDR3: TGTGCCTGGAGGACCCCTGGGGCAGCGAACCCTGGGGCCAACGTCCTGACTTTC. It is translated as CAWRTPGAANPGANVLTF.